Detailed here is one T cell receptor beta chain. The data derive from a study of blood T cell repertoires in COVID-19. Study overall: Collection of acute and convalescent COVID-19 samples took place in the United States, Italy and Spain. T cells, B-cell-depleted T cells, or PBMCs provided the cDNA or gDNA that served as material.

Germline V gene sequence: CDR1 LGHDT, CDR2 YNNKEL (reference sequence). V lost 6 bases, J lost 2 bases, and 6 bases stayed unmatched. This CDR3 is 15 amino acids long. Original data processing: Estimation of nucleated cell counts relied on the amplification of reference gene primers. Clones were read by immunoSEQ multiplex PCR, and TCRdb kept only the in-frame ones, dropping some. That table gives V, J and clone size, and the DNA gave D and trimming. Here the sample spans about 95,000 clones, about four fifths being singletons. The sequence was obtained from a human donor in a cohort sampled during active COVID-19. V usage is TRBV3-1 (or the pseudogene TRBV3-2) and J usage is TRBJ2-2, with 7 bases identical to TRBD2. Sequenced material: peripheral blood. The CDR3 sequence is CASSERGVNTGELFF. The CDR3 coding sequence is TGTGCCAGCAGTGAACGGGGGGTAAACACCGGGGAGCTGTTTTTT.